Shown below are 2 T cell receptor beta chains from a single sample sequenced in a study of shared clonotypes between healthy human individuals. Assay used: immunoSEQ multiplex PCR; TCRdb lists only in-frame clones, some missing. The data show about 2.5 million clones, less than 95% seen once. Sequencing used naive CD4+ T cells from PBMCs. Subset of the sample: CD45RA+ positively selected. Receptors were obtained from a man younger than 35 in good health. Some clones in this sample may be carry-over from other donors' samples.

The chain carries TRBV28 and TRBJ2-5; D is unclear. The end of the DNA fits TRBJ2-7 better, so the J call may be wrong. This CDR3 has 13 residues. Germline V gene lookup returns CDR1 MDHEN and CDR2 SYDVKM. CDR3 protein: CASSSEILGEQYF. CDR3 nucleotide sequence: TGTGCCAGCAGTTCCGAGATCTTAGGCGAGCAGTACTTC.

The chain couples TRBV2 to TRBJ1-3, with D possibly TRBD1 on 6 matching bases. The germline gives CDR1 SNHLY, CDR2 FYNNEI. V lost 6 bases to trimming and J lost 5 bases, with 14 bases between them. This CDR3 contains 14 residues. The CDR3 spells CASRETGTRNTIYF. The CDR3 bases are TGTGCCAGCAGGGAAACCGGGACAAGAAACACCATATATTTT.